Given below is one T cell receptor beta chain in context. Produced via immunoSEQ multiplex PCR; TCRdb's table is partial and in-frame only. Of around 80,000 clones listed, around 90% are singletons. The sample originates from a study of technical replicates of blood from a handful of donors. The CDR3 extends over 11 amino acids. V was pared by 8 bases and J by 1 base, with 6 bases between. Germline CDR1 and CDR2: MNHEY and SVGAGI. The sequence was collected from a human donor in good health. Sequencing was carried out using T cells isolated from PBMCs. The V gene is TRBV6-5, the J gene TRBJ2-7; D gene uncertain. CDR3 coding DNA: TGTGCCAGCGCAGATTCCTACGAGCAGTACTTC. This encodes CASADSYEQYF.